This T cell receptor beta chain was obtained from a study of blood T cell repertoires in COVID-19. In the study overall: PBMCs, B-cell-depleted T cells, or T cells provided the cDNA or gDNA that made up the material.

Germline CDR1 and CDR2: GTSNPN and SVGIG (reference sequence). Trimming took 2 bases from V and 7 from J; bases not matched to a gene: 2. The length of the CDR3 is 13 residues. TCRdb keeps only in-frame clones here, not all; method: immunoSEQ multiplex PCR. The sample consists of roughly 68,000 clones, 88% of them appearing once. The sequenced material came from peripheral blood. This receptor was identified in an older woman with COVID-19, enrolled during active disease. The chain employs TRBV30 and TRBJ1-2; 12 nucleotides align to TRBD1. The DNA of the CDR3 is TGTGCCTGGAGTTGGGGACAGGGGGCTGGCTACACCTTC. Amino acid sequence: CAWSWGQGAGYTF.